This T cell receptor beta chain was sequenced during a study of T-cell reconstitution after alpha-beta-depleted transplantation in children (TCRdb year 2016). In the study overall: Using TCR repertoire profiling, the study quantitatively followed how T-cell immune reconstitution unfolded in children after TCRalphabeta/CD19-depleted allogeneic hematopoietic cell transplantation.

With respect to this clonotype: The antigen it binds to is not known. Nothing much larger sits one base from this clone, and base qualities are not available.

Library preparation used PCR. Sequencing instrument: Illumina HiSeq 2500. Molecular barcoding was employed in the preparation of TCR libraries, with unique molecular identifiers being used to normalize TCRbeta repertoire quantification. TCRdb applied fastp at Q25 and MiXCR to the public reads, then kept only in-frame beta chains. Rows matching on CDR3 protein sequence are summarized as one entry with the most common DNA and genes. This sample comprises about 360,000 distinct CDR3 sequences, 13% of them detected only once. About 4.5% of the sample rests with the top ten. CDR1 and CDR2 (SGHRS, YFSETQ) derive from the germline V gene. From its cysteine to its phenylalanine, the CDR3 spans 15 amino acids. Of the read, only the CDR3 DNA is kept; its 45 bases are in frame from base 1. V has 4 bases trimmed and J has 4 bases trimmed; junction bases matching no gene number 10.

The receptor chain draws on TRBV5-1 and TRBJ1-1; 7 junctional bases match TRBD1. The starting material was PBMCs, obtained from the stem cell graft. The TCR comes from a human donor who donated a stem cell graft to a child with Fanconi anemia. The DNA reads as follows: TGCGCCAGCAGCCTGGGGACAGCCGGCACCACTGAAGCTTTCTTT. The resulting protein is CASSLGTAGTTEAFF.